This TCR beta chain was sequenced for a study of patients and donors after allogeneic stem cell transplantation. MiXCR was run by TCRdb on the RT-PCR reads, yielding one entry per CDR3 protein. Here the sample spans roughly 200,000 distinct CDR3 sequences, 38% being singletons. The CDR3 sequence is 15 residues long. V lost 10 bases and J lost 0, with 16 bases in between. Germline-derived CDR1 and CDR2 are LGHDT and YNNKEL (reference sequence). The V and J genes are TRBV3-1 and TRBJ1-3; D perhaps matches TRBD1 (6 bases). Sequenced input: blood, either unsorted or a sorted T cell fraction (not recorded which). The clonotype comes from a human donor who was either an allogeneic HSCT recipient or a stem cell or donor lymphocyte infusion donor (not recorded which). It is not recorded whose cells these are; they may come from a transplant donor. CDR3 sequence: CATQGNLYSGNTIYF. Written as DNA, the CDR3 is TGTGCCACCCAGGGGAATCTTTACTCTGGAAACACCATATATTTT.